The present TCR beta chain was sequenced within a study of blood T cell repertoires in COVID-19. Study overall: Some COVID-19 samples were acute and others convalescent; all came from the United States, Italy and Spain. PBMCs, B-cell-depleted T cells, or T cells were the source of the cDNA or gDNA that made up the material.

V gave up 4 bases and J gave up 6 bases, with 12 bases separating them. The length of the CDR3 is 12 residues. CDR1 is SQVTM and CDR2 is ANQGSEA in the germline V gene. In the authors' workflow: Estimation of nucleated cell counts was performed using reference gene primer amplification. Clones were sequenced by immunoSEQ multiplex PCR, and TCRdb holds only the in-frame ones, with some missing. V, J and clone size reflect that table, while D and trimming were determined from the DNA. The sample yields fewer than 50,000 clones, about 80% seen once. This clone was found a few times. The V call is TRBV29-1, the J call TRBJ1-1; no clear D. This receptor was identified in a man aged 65-85 years with acute or convalescent COVID-19. The sequenced sample consisted of peripheral blood. CDR3: CSVVVGSAEAFF. The CDR3 region has the DNA TGCAGCGTTGTGGTAGGGAGCGCTGAAGCTTTCTTT.